A single TCR beta chain is shown here with its context. Its antigen is unknown. The sample belongs to a study of T cell clones after liver transplantation. Study background: Post-transplant blood was tracked for graft-donor-reactive T cell clones identified in a pre-transplant mixed lymphocyte reaction. Points from the study as a whole: Low donor cell numbers restricted donor-reactive repertoire measurement in two subjects. Compared with third party-reactive sequences, donor-reactive ones declined more, independent of withdrawal success.

This CDR3 is 16 amino acids long. The germline V gene encodes CDR1 SGHAT and CDR2 FQNNGV. V was shortened by 1 base and J by 0 bases, with 9 bases between the two germline ends. Measured with immunoSEQ multiplex PCR; TCRdb has only the in-frame clones, and not every one. Of roughly 100,000 clones detected, roughly 80% appear once; the ten largest clones hold about 3%. Material: CD4+ T cells from blood, obtained approximately 43 months after liver transplant. The chain recombines TRBV11-2 with TRBJ2-2; D ambiguous. The source is a human patient who received a liver transplant. The graft donor may be the source of some T cells. CDR3: CASSLVGIPNTGELFF. Here the CDR3 DNA reads TGTGCCAGCAGCTTAGTCGGTATTCCGAACACCGGGGAGCTGTTTTTT.